This T cell receptor beta chain is drawn from a study of blood T cell repertoires in COVID-19. Study context: Sources were T cells, B-cell-depleted T cells, or PBMCs; the material itself was cDNA or gDNA.

TCRdb's table, derived via immunoSEQ multiplex PCR, lists solely in-frame clones and lacks some. The table shows roughly 200,000 clones, with 80% to 90% occurring only once. Trimming cost V 4 bases and J 1 base, with 10 bases left between them. The CDR3 consists of 14 residues. Looked up from germline, CDR1 is LNHDA and CDR2 is SQIVND (reference sequence). The rearrangement uses TRBV19 and TRBJ2-5, with D perhaps TRBD2 (5 bases). This clonotype originated in a woman under 30 who had recovered from COVID-19. Sequenced material: peripheral blood. The DNA of the CDR3 is TGTGCCAGTAGTACCTCGCGGGTCCAAGAGACCCAGTACTTC. It encodes CASSTSRVQETQYF.